A selection of T cell receptor beta chains follows, all from one sample in a study of neoadjuvant nivolumab and ipilimumab in lung cancer. Some clones are missing from TCRdb's copy, which holds only in-frame ones; the method was immunoSEQ multiplex PCR. The repertoire holds 15,000 to 20,000 clones, with around 77% as singletons. This specimen was tumor tissue, taken after neoadjuvant nivolumab, alone or with ipilimumab, at or shortly before surgery. All receptors derive from an adult with non-small cell lung cancer. Each CDR3 is given with its conserved first and last residue.

V | CDR3
TRBV11-2 | CATARGPDTQYF
TRBV5-5 | CASSFKGDNSPLHF
TRBV5-4 | CASSPSSEVETQYF
TRBV11-3 | CASSLDGVSYNEQFF
TRBV30 | CAWRSGTAGPLSF
TRBV6-5 | CASSDDGDQPQHF
TRBV5-6 | CASSSNGAQETQYF
TRBV30 | CAWRGTGGSGALTGELFF
TRBV11-2 | CASSSIAGSSYNEQFF
TRBV6-6 | CASGGTGANYGYTF
TRBV5-1 | CASSPGQGTYNEQFF
TRBV6-5 | CASTFTTKDSPLHF
TRBV7-3 | CASAIGGDTGELFF
TRBV10-1 | CASSELGVEQFF
TRBV25-1 | CASSDSGSRPYEQYF
TRBV11-2 | CASSYLTGNNEQFF
TRBV5-1 | CASSLGGSGPNTEAFF
TRBV6-1 | CASSEALLNQPQHF
TRBV7-3 | CASSLTASSYEQYF
TRBV15 | CATSPPTLSPLHF
TRBV6-5 | CASSPVGLGEQYF
TRBV30 | CAWSSQGNLAIMNTEAFF
TRBV28 | CASSLPGDSNQPQHF
TRBV6-5 | CASSLYRGSNQPQHF
TRBV6-5 | CASSYEYRGDSPLHF
TRBV9 | CASSVGTGGLALGYTF
TRBV9 | CASSPLRDTEAFF
TRBV29-1 | CSAGRGQGTDTQYF
TRBV5-1 | CASRGGTGDETQYF
TRBV27 | CASSLRTINSPLHF
TRBV14 | CASSLGQGHPDYTGELFF
TRBV5-5 | CASSRPGGNTEAFF
TRBV11-2 | CASSSNTGTGRGYTF
TRBV2 | CASSRPTAPYEQYF
TRBV5-1 | CASSPSIGGSMNTEAFF
TRBV5-4 | CASSLAGTQETQYF
TRBV7-9 | CASSFPGELFF
TRBV30 | CAWTEGEQWNSPLHF
TRBV2 | CASVFSGNTIYF
TRBV5-1 | CASLRALRGGSKTQYF
TRBV19 | CASSSNPGFPNEKLFF
TRBV7-8 | CASSSSLDTQYF
TRBV18 | CAIRDADGELFF
TRBV9 | CASSDLAGADITDTQYF
TRBV25-1 | CASSEVATMGLSTDTQYF
TRBV18 | CASSRGQQETQYF
TRBV2 | CASSVQGVNTEAFF
TRBV19 | CASSTPGQGSSTDTQYF
TRBV29-1 | CSVINIANYGYTF